What follows are 32 T cell receptor beta chains derived from one specimen sequenced in a study of Graves' ophthalmopathy and Graves' hyperthyroidism. RNA transcripts served as template for amplifying TCR beta CDR3 sequences. Following a first-round RT-PCR that used HTBI primers, a second-round multiplex PCR was carried out. TCRdb analysed the multiplex PCR reads with MiXCR anew, one entry per CDR3 protein. The sample has approximately 540,000 distinct CDR3 sequences, roughly 39% seen once. The sample consisted of peripheral blood or thyroid tissue (not recorded which). These receptors were taken from an adult man with Graves' hyperthyroidism.

The rearrangement uses TRBV20-1 and TRBJ2-3; D is uncertain. The CDR3 consists of 12 residues. The germline CDR1 and CDR2 sequences are DFQATT and SNEGSKA (reference sequence). The germline V and J ends were trimmed by 3 bases and 4 bases, with 8 bases remaining between them. Written as DNA, the CDR3 is TGCAGTGCTAGTAGGCTCTCAGATACGCAGTATTTT. Its protein is CSASRLSDTQYF.

A few counts support this clonotype. The V call is TRBV6-1, the J call TRBJ2-7, with D possibly being TRBD1 (6 bases). Per germline, CDR1 MNHNS and CDR2 SASEGT. This CDR3 spans 12 amino acids. Trimming removed 6 bases from V and 6 bases from J, with 12 bases in between. The DNA for the CDR3 is TGTGCCAGCAGACAGGGTTCGGGCGAGCAGTACTTC. Translated, it gives CASRQGSGEQYF.

This clonotype was seen at least ten times. The chain uses TRBV2 and TRBJ1-6; a weak D match, TRBD1 (6 bases). V was trimmed by 7 bases and J by 3 bases, leaving 10 bases between them. From germline, CDR1 is SNHLY and CDR2 FYNNEI. The length of the CDR3 is 14 residues. This CDR3 is CASKVRGYNSPLHF. Written as DNA, the CDR3 is TGTGCCAGCAAAGTCAGGGGCTATAATTCACCCCTCCACTTT.

V gene TRBV29-1 combines with J gene TRBJ2-2; D unclear. The CDR3 is 13 residues long. The germline gives CDR1 SQVTM, CDR2 ANQGSEA. V lost 6 bases and J 0 bases, leaving 8 bases between the germline ends. The CDR3 nucleotides read TGCAGCGTAGACCCTTCGAACACCGGGGAGCTGTTTTTT. It encodes CSVDPSNTGELFF.

As for this clonotype: This may be a read error, as it is one base from a much larger clone. This chain uses TRBV5-6 with TRBJ1-5, with no clear D. Germline V lookup: CDR1 SGHDT, CDR2 YYEEEE. The CDR3 has 15 amino acids. CDR3 loop: CTSSLEGLDNQPQHF. Here the CDR3 DNA reads TGTACCAGCAGCTTGGAAGGACTGGACAATCAGCCCCAGCATTTT.

The DNA for the CDR3 is TGCAGTGCTAGAGATCGAAGCGTTAATCAGCCCCAGTACTTC. Its translation: CSARDRSVNQPQYF. This chain connects TRBV20-1 to TRBJ2-5; no reliable D call. Germline V CDR1 and CDR2: DFQATT, SNEGSKA (reference sequence). V shed 0 bases and J shed 9 bases, with 17 bases lying between them. This CDR3 comprises 14 residues.

This clonotype occurred many times. This sequence joins TRBV11-2 and TRBJ1-1; D is possibly TRBD1 (5 bases). The CDR3 has 15 residues. The V gene lost 2 bases and the J gene lost 9 bases, with 19 bases spanning the gap. CDR1 and CDR2 from the germline V gene are SGHAT and FQNNGV. The CDR3 region has the DNA TGTGCCAGCAGCTTACCCGGACAAGGGCTGATTAAAGCTTTCTTT. Its protein product is CASSLPGQGLIKAFF.

This clonotype was recorded only once. Compared with germline, one end of the junction differs, possibly owing to a read error. The chain is built from TRBV7-9 and TRBJ1-2; D unresolved. Germline-derived CDR1 and CDR2 are SEHNR and FQNEAQ (reference sequence). This CDR3 spans 13 amino acids. The CDR3 is CANSLSGSYGYTF. DNA of the CDR3: TGTGCCAACAGCTTATCGGGCAGTTATGGCTACACCTTC.

There are many counts of this clonotype. CDR3 region: CASRPPSGGWVITEAFF. DNA for the CDR3: TGTGCCAGCAGACCCCCTTCGGGGGGTTGGGTAATTACTGAAGCTTTCTTT. The chain joins TRBV2 to TRBJ1-1; D is possibly TRBD1 (5 bases). CDR1 SNHLY and CDR2 FYNNEI come from the germline V gene. This CDR3 has 17 amino acids. The V gene lost 6 bases and the J gene lost 5 bases, with 25 bases spanning the gap.

This clonotype appeared many times. The chain links TRBV7-3 to TRBJ1-1, with TRBD1 as a possible D gene (5 bases). The CDR3 is 13 residues long. V was cut by 6 bases and J by 4 bases, with 12 bases left in between. Germline V gives CDR1 SGHTA, CDR2 FQGTGA. In DNA, the CDR3 is TGTGCCAGCAGTCCGGGACTGGGCACTGAAGCTTTCTTT. This encodes CASSPGLGTEAFF. Supplemented by reference TRBV7-3 and TRBJ1-1, the full variable domain reads GAGVSQTPSNKVTEKGKYVELRCDPISGHTALYWYRQSLGQGPEFLIYFQGTGAADDSGLPNDRFFAVRPEGSVSTLKIQRTERGDSAVYLCASSPGLGTEAFFGQGTRLTVV.

The gene calls are TRBV7-9 and TRBJ2-7; 7 bases align to TRBD1. There are 15 residues in the CDR3. CDR1 and CDR2 (germline): SEHNR, FQNEAQ (reference sequence). Trimming cost V 8 bases and J 4 bases; bases outside gene matches: 14. CDR3 loop: CASSSGQTLRYEQYF. CDR3 nucleotide sequence: TGTGCCAGCTCATCGGGACAGACCCTAAGATACGAGCAGTACTTC. The full variable domain, in which reference TRBV7-9 and TRBJ2-7 provide the parts outside the CDR3, is DTGVSQNPRHKITKRGQNVTFRCDPISEHNRLYWYRQTLGQGPEFLTYFQNEAQLEKSRLLSDRFSAERPKGSFSTLEIQRTEQGDSAMYLCASSSGQTLRYEQYFGPGTRLTVT.

V gene TRBV7-2 combines with J gene TRBJ1-4; D gene ambiguous. Looked up from germline, CDR1 is SGHTA and CDR2 is FQGNSA. Trimming shortened V by 0 bases and J by 7 bases, and 12 bases separated the two germline ends. The CDR3 is 15 amino acids. The CDR3 DNA sequence: TGTGCCAGCAGCTTAGCGGGATTGAAGGGTGAAAAACTGTTTTTT. As protein: CASSLAGLKGEKLFF. The full variable domain, in which reference TRBV7-2 and TRBJ1-4 provide the parts outside the CDR3, is GAGVSQSPSNKVTEKGKDVELRCDPISGHTALYWYRQSLGQGLEFLIYFQGNSAPDKSGLPSDRFSAERTGGSVSTLTIQRTQQEDSAVYLCASSLAGLKGEKLFFGSGTQLSVL.

This clonotype occurred a few times. The chain joins TRBV29-1 to TRBJ2-7; 7 bases map to TRBD2. The trim removed 4 bases at V and 0 bases at J, leaving 3 bases unmatched. The CDR3 consists of 13 residues. Germline CDR1 is SQVTM and CDR2 is ANQGSEA. CDR3 region: CSVAGGSSYEQYF. The CDR3 DNA is TGCAGCGTTGCCGGGGGGAGCTCCTACGAGCAGTACTTC.

This chain links TRBV12-3 or TRBV12-4 with TRBJ2-3; a weak D match, TRBD1 (6 bases). The CDR3 length is 14 residues. Trimming left V 5 bases short and J 6 bases short, with 15 bases between. The CDR3 protein is CASSDLGQTDTQYF. The CDR3 nucleotides read TGTGCCAGCAGTGATTTAGGACAGACGGATACGCAGTATTTT.

This clonotype was detected many times. The V gene is TRBV27, the J gene TRBJ1-6; no reliable D call. V lost 4 bases to trimming and J lost 7 bases, with 11 bases between them. Germline loops: CDR1 MNHEY, CDR2 SMNVEV (reference sequence). The CDR3 totals 14 residues. The CDR3 DNA reads TGTGCCAGCAGTTCCTGGAGGGCGAATTCACCCCTCCACTTT. Translated: CASSSWRANSPLHF.

Note on this clonotype: One base away lies a much larger clone, so this may be a sequencing read error. This chain connects TRBV19 to TRBJ1-1; 7 bases map to TRBD1. Germline CDR1 is LNHDA and CDR2 is SQIVND (reference sequence). The length of the CDR3 is 16 residues. The CDR3 DNA reads as TGTGCCAGTAGTATTGGGTATGACAGGGATAACACTGGAGCTTTCTTT. Protein sequence: CASSIGYDRDNTGAFF.

The chain is built from TRBV29-1 and TRBJ2-7; TRBD1 is a possible D gene (5 bases). In germline, CDR1 is SQVTM, CDR2 ANQGSEA. The CDR3 is made up of 13 amino acids. V was trimmed by 4 bases and J by 3 bases, leaving 13 bases between them. CDR3 nucleotide sequence: TGCAGCGTTGCGTCGCAGGGCGGCTACGAGCAGTACTTC. It codes for CSVASQGGYEQYF.

Of note for this clonotype: Since a much larger clone is just one base distant, this may be a read error. Since no conserved phenylalanine or tryptophan closes the CDR3, a read error is the likely cause. V usage is TRBV9 and J usage is TRBJ1-6, with D maybe TRBD1 (6 bases). V lost 5 bases to trimming and J lost 14 bases, with 26 bases between them. The germline gives CDR1 SGDLS, CDR2 YYNGEE. CDR3 length: 16 amino acids. In DNA form, the CDR3 reads TGTGCCAGCAGTTACGCAGTGGGGACACGGGTCCTGGCCCTCCACCTT. Protein sequence: CASSYAVGTRVLALHL.

The chain recombines TRBV29-1 with TRBJ1-2; D may be TRBD1 (6 bases). The germline gives CDR1 SQVTM, CDR2 ANQGSEA. V lost 3 bases to trimming and J lost 8 bases, with 16 bases between them. This CDR3 spans 13 amino acids. The CDR3 DNA follows: TGCAGCGTTGAGGCAGGGGCAGTAAGCGGCTACACCTTC. It codes for CSVEAGAVSGYTF.

This clonotype was detected many times. The chain has TRBV6-6 and TRBJ1-4; 8 bases fit TRBD1. The CDR3 runs 12 residues. Losses at the gene ends were 8 bases for V and 7 bases for J; bases not matched to a gene: 3. Germline V gives CDR1 MNHNY, CDR2 SVGAGI (reference sequence). The CDR3 reads CASWTGSEKLFF. The DNA of the CDR3 is TGTGCCAGCTGGACAGGGTCTGAAAAACTGTTTTTT.

This clonotype was found many times. The gene calls are TRBV24-1 and TRBJ2-2; D remains unclear. V lost 4 bases, J lost 2 bases, and 7 bases lay in between. The CDR3 sequence is 14 residues long. Per the germline V gene, CDR1 is KGHDR and CDR2 is SFDVKD. The CDR3 DNA reads as TGTGCCACCAGTGAACCAGTTAACACCGGGGAGCTGTTTTTT. It specifies CATSEPVNTGELFF.

This chain uses TRBV7-3 with TRBJ1-1; D uncertain. The end of the DNA is better explained by TRBJ2-1, so the J call may be wrong. This CDR3 is built from 13 residues. Germline-derived CDR1 and CDR2 are SGHTA and FQGTGA. The CDR3 bases are TGTGCCACCGACCGCCCTGGCTACAATGAGCAGTTCTTC. Protein sequence: CATDRPGYNEQFF.

This clonotype was seen only a few times. The genes are TRBV29-1 and TRBJ2-1; TRBD2 matches at 7 bases. Germline V gene sequence: CDR1 SQVTM, CDR2 ANQGSEA. The CDR3 runs to 12 residues. J lost 7 bases, V lost 4 bases, and 4 bases had no gene match. CDR3 loop: CSVVRGGNEQFF. CDR3 nucleotides: TGCAGCGTTGTGAGGGGAGGGAATGAGCAGTTCTTC.

The rearrangement uses TRBV24-1 and TRBJ1-2; TRBD1 matches 7 bases. V lost 7 bases and J lost 4; bases outside the gene matches: 2. From germline, CDR1 is KGHDR and CDR2 SFDVKD. The CDR3 has 12 residues. The CDR3 DNA is TGTGCCACCAGCAGGGACAGCTATGGCTACACCTTC. This translates into CATSRDSYGYTF.

This clonotype came up many times. The rearrangement links TRBV20-1 to TRBJ1-1, with 8 positions matching TRBD1. The CDR3 totals 16 residues. Germline CDR1 DFQATT, CDR2 SNEGSKA (reference sequence). V gave up 0 bases and J gave up 2 bases; unmatched junction bases: 8. The CDR3 sequence is CSARDSAGGVNTEAFF. The CDR3 region has the DNA TGCAGTGCTAGAGATTCGGCAGGGGGCGTCAACACTGAAGCTTTCTTT.

The chain has TRBV7-9 and TRBJ2-3, with D perhaps being TRBD1 or TRBD2 (6 bases each). The CDR3 length is 15 residues. V lost 3 bases, J lost 0 bases, and 10 bases lay in between. CDR1 is SEHNR and CDR2 is FQNEAQ in the germline V gene (reference sequence). CDR3 region: CASSFEGGSTDTQYF. CDR3 DNA: TGTGCCAGCAGCTTCGAAGGGGGGAGCACAGATACGCAGTATTTT.

This clonotype was observed many times. The gene calls are TRBV10-3 and TRBJ1-1; D possibly corresponds to TRBD1 (5 bases). Trimming cost V 4 bases and J 7 bases, with 13 bases left between them. The CDR3 covers 13 residues. The germline V gene has CDR1 ENHRY and CDR2 SYGVKD. The CDR3 region has the DNA TGTGCCATCAGTGGAACCGGGACGCTTGAAGCTTTCTTT. Protein sequence: CAISGTGTLEAFF.

The sample holds a few counts of this clonotype. CDR3 residues: CASSFGDSSEQYF. The CDR3 DNA sequence: TGTGCCAGCAGCTTTGGCGACAGTTCCGAGCAGTACTTC. The chain combines TRBV7-9 with TRBJ2-7, with D maybe TRBD1 (5 bases). The CDR3 is 13 residues long. CDR1 and CDR2 from the germline V gene are SEHNR and FQNEAQ (reference sequence). V was shortened by 3 bases and J by 6 bases, with 12 bases between the two germline ends.

The chain is built from TRBV12-3 or TRBV12-4 and TRBJ2-5; the match to TRBD2 covers 10 bases. Germline trimming cut 6 bases from V and 5 bases from J; bases unmatched to any gene: 6. This CDR3 is built from 14 residues. This CDR3 is CASSMGLARETQYF. DNA for the CDR3: TGTGCCAGCAGCATGGGACTAGCGAGGGAGACCCAGTACTTC.

This sequence joins TRBV29-1 and TRBJ2-3; perhaps D is TRBD1 or TRBD2 (5 bases each). This CDR3 has 14 residues. The V end lost 3 bases, the J end lost 0 bases, and 10 bases lay between the germline ends. The V gene's germline CDR1 is SQVTM and CDR2 ANQGSEA. CDR3 in amino acids: CSVDPGRSTDTQYF. Here the CDR3 DNA reads TGCAGCGTTGACCCGGGGCGGAGCACAGATACGCAGTATTTT.

Only a few counts were recorded for this clonotype. The chain recombines TRBV6-6 with TRBJ1-1; D perhaps matches TRBD1 (5 bases). Germline assignment: CDR1 MNHNY and CDR2 SVGAGI (reference sequence). The CDR3 spans 16 residues. The V end lost 5 bases, the J end lost 8 bases, and 24 bases lay between the germline ends. The DNA of the CDR3 is TGTGCCAGCAGTGAAAAGTCCCGGGACCCACGGAGGGAAGCTTTCTTT. It is translated as CASSEKSRDPRREAFF.

This clonotype was detected ten times or more. This sequence joins TRBV6-1 and TRBJ1-2, with TRBD1 as a possible D gene (6 bases). Trimming cost V 0 bases and J 6 bases, with 11 bases left between them. Germline V gene lookup returns CDR1 MNHNS and CDR2 SASEGT. This CDR3 region has 14 residues. The CDR3 loop is CASSEARPGDGYTF. The CDR3 DNA is TGTGCCAGCAGTGAAGCGCGACCAGGGGATGGCTACACCTTC.